The sample holds many counts of the clone carrying this TCR beta chain. Its antigen is as yet unknown. The ends were cut back, 2 bases at V and 1 base at J, with 10 bases in the middle. This CDR3 has 15 amino acids. Per the germline V gene, CDR1 is MNHEY and CDR2 is SVGEGT. These data originate in a study of Graves' ophthalmopathy and Graves' hyperthyroidism. The wider study: Upon initial diagnosis and before any treatment, peripheral blood was collected. General study points: Blood repertoires reportedly contained most expanded thyroid clonotypes above 0.001 frequency.

The authors amplified TCR beta CDR3 regions from RNA transcripts. In the first round, RT-PCR was carried out with HTBI primers, and a multiplex PCR formed the second round. MiXCR, applied by TCRdb to the multiplex PCR reads, yields one record per CDR3 protein. The data hold more than 300,000 distinct CDR3 sequences, with approximately 17% observed a single time. The sequenced material came from peripheral blood. The receptor's source is an adult woman with stable Graves' hyperthyroidism. This rearrangement joins TRBV6-2 or TRBV6-3 to TRBJ2-3; possible D gene TRBD1, 6 bases. In DNA, the CDR3 is TGTGCCAGCAGTTACATGGGACATCGCACAGATACGCAGTATTTT. Translation: CASSYMGHRTDTQYF.